These 9 T cell receptor beta chains share one sample of origin, sequenced in a study of blood T cell repertoires in COVID-19. Only in-frame clones appear in the TCRdb table, and some are missing; sequencing was by immunoSEQ multiplex PCR. The top ten hold roughly 10% of the sample, which has about 190,000 clones, around 80% seen once. What was sequenced was peripheral blood. These receptors all stem from an elderly woman with COVID-19, enrolled during active disease.

The gene calls are TRBV7-9 and TRBJ2-1; 7 bases are shared with TRBD1. The CDR3 is 14 amino acids. V gave up 2 bases and J gave up 8 bases; unmatched junction bases: 6. From germline, CDR1 is SEHNR and CDR2 FQNEAQ (reference sequence). DNA for the CDR3: TGTGCCAGCAGCTTACTACAGGGGTTGGATGAGCAGTTCTTC. Translating it yields CASSLLQGLDEQFF.

The chain employs TRBV6-5 and TRBJ1-2; TRBD1 is a possible D gene (6 bases). Germline V gene lookup returns CDR1 MNHEY and CDR2 SVGAGI. With 6 bases removed from V and 8 bases from J, the gap between germline ends came to 19 bases. This CDR3 contains 14 residues. The chain's CDR3 is CASRDSRTSRGYTF. The CDR3, as DNA: TGTGCCAGCAGGGACAGCCGCACCAGTAGGGGCTACACCTTC.

V is TRBV29-1 and J is TRBJ1-6, with D tentatively TRBD1 (5 bases). With 7 bases removed from V and 3 bases from J, the gap between germline ends came to 16 bases. The germline CDR1 and CDR2 sequences are SQVTM and ANQGSEA. This CDR3 has 15 residues. The CDR3 bases are TGCAGCGCCCGGATTGACAGCCTCTATAATTCACCCCTCCACTTT. It encodes CSARIDSLYNSPLHF.

In its sample, this clone was seen a few times. The rearrangement links TRBV12-3 or TRBV12-4 to TRBJ1-2, with D maybe TRBD1 (6 bases). This CDR3 contains 12 residues. Trimming removed 3 bases from V and 7 bases from J, with 9 bases in between. The CDR3 region has the DNA TGTGCCAGCAGTTTTGTAGGGGGTGGCTACACCTTC. The encoded protein is CASSFVGGGYTF.

The rearrangement joins TRBV18 to TRBJ2-7, with D possibly TRBD2 on 5 matching bases. Per germline, CDR1 KGHSH and CDR2 LQKENI. The CDR3 is 13 residues long. V was cut by 6 bases and J by 3 bases, with 12 bases left in between. The CDR3 is CASSLGLGYEQYF. CDR3 DNA sequence: TGTGCCAGCTCCCTTGGACTGGGCTACGAGCAGTACTTC. The whole variable domain, remainder taken from reference TRBV18 and TRBJ2-7, is NAGVMQNPRHLVRRRGQEARLRCSPMKGHSHVYWYRQLPEEGLKFMVYLQKENIIDESGMPKERFSAEFPKEGPSILRIQQVVRGDSAAYFCASSLGLGYEQYFGPGTRLTVT.

This clone was counted a few times. The rearrangement joins TRBV2 to TRBJ2-1; TRBD2 aligns across 8 bases. CDR3 length equals 16 residues. Per the germline V gene, CDR1 is SNHLY and CDR2 is FYNNEI. Trimming removed 7 bases from V and 7 bases from J; junction bases left unmatched: 15. The chain's CDR3 is CASNQILAVLGNEQFF. The CDR3 nucleotides read TGTGCCAGCAACCAAATACTAGCGGTCCTAGGGAATGAGCAGTTCTTC.

J is TRBJ1-2 and V is TRBV4-2; D gene ambiguous. The CDR3 loop spans 15 amino acids. Trimming stripped 0 bases from V and 4 bases from J, with 12 bases between. Germline V gene lookup returns CDR1 LGHNA and CDR2 YNFKEQ. In DNA, the CDR3 is TGTGCCAGCAGCCAAGATCGGAACAGTCCCTATGGCTACACCTTC. Translation gives CASSQDRNSPYGYTF.

This rearrangement joins TRBV28 to TRBJ1-4, with a tentative D call TRBD1 (5 bases). The CDR3 has 15 amino acids. Trimming shortened V by 2 bases and J by 6 bases, and 13 bases separated the two germline ends. Looked up from germline, CDR1 is MDHEN and CDR2 is SYDVKM. CDR3 sequence: CASSLRGTGDEKLFF. CDR3 nucleotides: TGTGCCAGCAGTTTAAGAGGCACAGGAGATGAAAAACTGTTTTTT.

In its sample, this clone was seen a few times. The rearrangement uses TRBV18 and TRBJ2-7; perhaps TRBD2 as D (6 bases). Germline CDR1 reads KGHSH; CDR2 reads LQKENI. There are 16 residues in the CDR3. V was shortened by 5 bases and J by 2 bases, with 19 bases between the two germline ends. The CDR3 protein is CASSLGLRDRAYEQYF. CDR3 DNA sequence: TGTGCCAGCTCATTGGGTTTGCGGGACCGAGCCTACGAGCAGTACTTC.